This T cell receptor (beta chain) was found in a study of T-cell memory formation after mild COVID-19. The overall study: Largely, the TCR clusters proved donor specific. Whole-study findings and limits: There was a balanced CD4/CD8 profile in clones contracting day 15 to 85, and later expanders leaned CD4+.

Note on this clonotype: Antigen: not known.

5'RACE primed from the constant segment yielded TCR alpha and TCR beta cDNA libraries bearing sample barcodes and UMIs. MiXCR, run by TCRdb on the 5' RACE reads, gives a single entry per CDR3 protein. This sample carries 150,000 to 200,000 distinct CDR3 sequences, around 10% of them seen once, and the ten largest clones take approximately 3.8%. CDR3 size: 20 residues. The V and J ends lost 2 bases and 2 bases respectively, with 27 bases between them. CDR1 is MGHRA, CDR2 YSYEKL, per germline. The clonotype comes from a man between 18 and 29 years old who had mild COVID-19 (a few samples of this study predate the infection). Cell type and time point are not known. Sequenced: PBMCs or a T cell subset sorted from them (not recorded which). This chain connects TRBV4-1 to TRBJ1-2; D perhaps matches TRBD1 (5 bases). This chain's CDR3 is CASSQPIRVRGSGDNYGYTF. As DNA, the CDR3 is TGCGCCAGCAGCCAACCGATCCGGGTCCGGGGGAGCGGGGACAACTATGGCTACACCTTC.